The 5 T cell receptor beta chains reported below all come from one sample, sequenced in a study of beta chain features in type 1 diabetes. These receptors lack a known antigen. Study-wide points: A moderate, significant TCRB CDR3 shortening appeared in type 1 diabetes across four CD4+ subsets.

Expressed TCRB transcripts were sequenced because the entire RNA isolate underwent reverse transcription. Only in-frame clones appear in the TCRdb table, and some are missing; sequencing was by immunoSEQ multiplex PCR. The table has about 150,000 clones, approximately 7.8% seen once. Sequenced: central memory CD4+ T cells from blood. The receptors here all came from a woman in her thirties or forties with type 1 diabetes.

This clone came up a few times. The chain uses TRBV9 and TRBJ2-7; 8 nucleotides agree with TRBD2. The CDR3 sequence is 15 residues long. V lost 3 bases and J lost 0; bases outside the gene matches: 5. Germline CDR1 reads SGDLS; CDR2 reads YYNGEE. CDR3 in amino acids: CASSASAGASYEQYF. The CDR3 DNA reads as TGTGCCAGCAGCGCGTCAGCGGGAGCCTCCTACGAGCAGTACTTC.

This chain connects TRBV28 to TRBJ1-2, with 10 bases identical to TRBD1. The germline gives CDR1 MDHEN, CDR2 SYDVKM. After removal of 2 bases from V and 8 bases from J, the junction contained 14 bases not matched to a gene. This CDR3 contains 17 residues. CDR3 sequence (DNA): TGTGCCAGCAGTTTAGGGTTAGCGGTGACAGGGGGCCGCGGCTACACCTTC. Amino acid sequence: CASSLGLAVTGGRGYTF.

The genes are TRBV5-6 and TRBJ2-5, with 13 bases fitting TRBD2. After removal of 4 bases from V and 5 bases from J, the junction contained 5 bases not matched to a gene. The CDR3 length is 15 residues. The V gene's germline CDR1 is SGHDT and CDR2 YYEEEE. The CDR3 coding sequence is TGTGCCAGCAGCCGGACTAGCGGGAGAGGTGAGACCCAGTACTTC. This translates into CASSRTSGRGETQYF.

CDR3 in DNA: TGTGCCAGCAGCGTAGAAGGCGGGGAGTGGAATGAGCAGTTCTTC. This translates into CASSVEGGEWNEQFF. The rearrangement joins TRBV9 to TRBJ2-1; maybe TRBD2 (6 bases). Germline values: CDR1 SGDLS, CDR2 YYNGEE. This CDR3 region has 15 residues. V shed 0 bases and J shed 7 bases, with 14 bases lying between them.

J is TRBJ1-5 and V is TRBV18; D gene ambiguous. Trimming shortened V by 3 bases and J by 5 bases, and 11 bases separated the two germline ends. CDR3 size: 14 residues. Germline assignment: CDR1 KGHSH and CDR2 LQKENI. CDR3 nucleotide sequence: TGTGCCAGCTCACCCGAGGGCTGGGATCAGCCCCAGCATTTT. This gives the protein CASSPEGWDQPQHF.